The 20 T cell receptor beta chains in this list originate from one sample, sequenced in a study of cytomegalovirus exposure and HLA in healthy donors. The PCR contained 60 Vbeta and 13 Jbeta primers. Some clones are missing from TCRdb's copy, which holds only in-frame ones; the method was immunoSEQ multiplex PCR. The sample lists about 130,000 clones, roughly 79% occurring once. The specimen sequenced was PBMCs. The source is a boy younger than 10 in good health and CMV-seronegative.

The V call is TRBV28, the J call TRBJ2-2; a possible D gene is TRBD1 (6 bases). V was clipped by 5 bases and J by 4 bases, with 17 bases between them. The CDR3 is 16 amino acids. Germline V gene lookup returns CDR1 MDHEN and CDR2 SYDVKM. As DNA, the CDR3 is TGTGCCAGCAGTCTACTACAGGGTTGGGTCACCGGGGAGCTGTTTTTT. Translating it yields CASSLLQGWVTGELFF. The variable domain in full, completed from reference TRBV28 and TRBJ2-2, reads DVKVTQSSRYLVKRTGEKVFLECVQDMDHENMFWYRQDPGLGLRLIYFSYDVKMKEKGDIPEGYSVSREKKERFSLILESASTNQTSMYLCASSLLQGWVTGELFFGEGSRLTVL.

The V call is TRBV2, the J call TRBJ1-2; no clear D gene. Germline V gene data show CDR1 as SNHLY and CDR2 as FYNNEI. This CDR3 comprises 12 residues. V lost 2 bases and J 4 bases, leaving 5 bases between the germline ends. The CDR3 is CASSENSYGYTF. The CDR3 nucleotides read TGTGCCAGCAGTGAAAACAGCTATGGCTACACCTTC.

The genes are TRBV5-5 and TRBJ2-3; D might be TRBD1 (5 bases). Germline V gives CDR1 SGHKS, CDR2 YYEKEE (reference sequence). The CDR3 contains 14 residues. V shed 2 bases and J shed 7 bases, with 14 bases lying between them. The DNA for the CDR3 is TGTGCCAGCAGCTTCCTGCCAGGGCTAAATACGCAGTATTTT. Residues: CASSFLPGLNTQYF.

This sequence joins TRBV6-4 and TRBJ2-5, with 9 bases matching TRBD1. The J call may be incorrect, as the DNA end agrees better with TRBJ2-7. Per germline, CDR1 MRHNA and CDR2 SNTAGT. The CDR3 totals 15 residues. CDR3 residues: CASSDSTGGSYEQYF. CDR3 DNA sequence: TGTGCCAGCAGTGACTCGACAGGGGGCTCCTACGAGCAGTACTTC.

This clone was recorded a few times. The gene calls are TRBV9 and TRBJ1-1; D gene uncertain. The CDR3 has 17 residues. Trimming left V 4 bases short and J 0 bases short, with 19 bases between. CDR1 and CDR2 (germline): SGDLS, YYNGEE. Here the CDR3 DNA reads TGTGCCAGCAGCCCTCTCTCGGGAGGGCGTATGAACACTGAAGCTTTCTTT. Translated, it gives CASSPLSGGRMNTEAFF.

V usage is TRBV7-9 and J usage is TRBJ2-1, with TRBD1 identical over 9 bases. V shed 4 bases, J shed 3 bases, and the junction held 16 bases outside the gene matches. Germline assignment: CDR1 SEHNR and CDR2 FQNEAQ (reference sequence). This CDR3 region has 19 residues. The CDR3 region has the DNA TGTGCCAGCAGCTCCGAACTGAAGAGCCCGGGACAGGGCTACAATGAGCAGTTCTTC. Residues: CASSSELKSPGQGYNEQFF. Full variable domain (remainder filled in from reference TRBV7-9 and TRBJ2-1): DTGVSQNPRHKITKRGQNVTFRCDPISEHNRLYWYRQTLGQGPEFLTYFQNEAQLEKSRLLSDRFSAERPKGSFSTLEIQRTEQGDSAMYLCASSSELKSPGQGYNEQFFGPGTRLTVL.

J is TRBJ2-3 and V is TRBV7-6, with D tentatively TRBD2 (6 bases). The germline gives CDR1 SGHVS, CDR2 FNYEAQ. The CDR3 contains 15 residues. Deletions cut 2 bases from V and 4 bases from J, with 13 bases between. In nucleotides, the CDR3 is TGTGCCAGCAGCTTATTCCGGGAGCGGGCAGATACGCAGTATTTT. Its protein product is CASSLFRERADTQYF.

The V gene is TRBV5-4, the J gene TRBJ2-6; TRBD1 matches 7 bases. Germline V gene lookup returns CDR1 SGHNT and CDR2 YYREEE (reference sequence). The CDR3 is 17 residues long. After removal of 3 bases from V and 0 bases from J, the junction contained 6 bases not matched to a gene. The CDR3 region is CASSYEGASSGANVLTF. The DNA for the CDR3 is TGTGCCAGCAGCTATGAGGGGGCTAGCTCTGGGGCCAACGTCCTGACTTTC.

The chain recombines TRBV11-3 with TRBJ2-6, with 7 bases that match TRBD2. Per the germline V gene, CDR1 is SGHNT and CDR2 is YENEEA. J lost 0 bases, V lost 5 bases, and 10 bases had no gene match. The CDR3 has 18 amino acids. The CDR3 nucleotides are TGTGCCAGCAGCCCTGGGGGAGGGCCAAGCTCTGGGGCCAACGTCCTGACTTTC. Its translation is CASSPGGGPSSGANVLTF.

V is TRBV5-8 and J is TRBJ2-5; 10 bases line up with TRBD1. CDR3 size: 15 residues. In germline, CDR1 is SGHTS, CDR2 YDEGEE. Losses at the gene ends were 0 bases for V and 4 bases for J; bases not matched to a gene: 3. The chain's CDR3 is CASSLVTGGAETQYF. In DNA form, the CDR3 reads TGTGCCAGCAGCTTGGTGACAGGGGGCGCAGAGACCCAGTACTTC. The whole variable domain, remainder taken from reference TRBV5-8 and TRBJ2-5, is EAGVTQSPTHLIKTRGQQATLRCSPISGHTSVYWYQQALGLGLQFLLWYDEGEERNRGNFPPRFSGRQFPNYSSELNVNALELEDSALYLCASSLVTGGAETQYFGPGTRLLVL.

The chain carries TRBV11-2 and TRBJ2-1; D perhaps matches TRBD1 (5 bases). Germline CDR1 is SGHAT and CDR2 is FQNNGV. This CDR3 region has 18 residues. The ends were cut back, 0 bases at V and 3 bases at J, with 18 bases in the middle. The CDR3, as DNA: TGTGCCAGCAGCTTAGACCCAACAGGTGGGGCAATCTACAATGAGCAGTTCTTC. The encoded protein is CASSLDPTGGAIYNEQFF. Full variable domain (remainder filled in from reference TRBV11-2 and TRBJ2-1): EAGVAQSPRYKIIEKRQSVAFWCNPISGHATLYWYQQILGQGPKLLIQFQNNGVVDDSQLPKDRFSAERLKGVDSTLKIQPAKLEDSAVYLCASSLDPTGGAIYNEQFFGPGTRLTVL.

The rearrangement joins TRBV5-1 to TRBJ2-1; 10 positions match TRBD2. The CDR3 consists of 15 residues. V lost 5 bases and J lost 4; bases outside the gene matches: 6. Germline CDR1 is SGHRS and CDR2 is YFSETQ. Here the CDR3 DNA reads TGCGCCAGCAGAAGGACTAGCGGATCTTACAATGAGCAGTTCTTC. It is translated as CASRRTSGSYNEQFF. Combining the CDR3 with reference TRBV5-1 and TRBJ2-1 gives the whole variable domain KAGVTQTPRYLIKTRGQQVTLSCSPISGHRSVSWYQQTPGQGLQFLFEYFSETQRNKGNFPGRFSGRQFSNSRSEMNVSTLELGDSALYLCASRRTSGSYNEQFFGPGTRLTVL.

This clone has only one observation. The chain uses TRBV19 and TRBJ1-2; 9 nucleotides line up with TRBD1. CDR1 is LNHDA and CDR2 is SQIVND in the germline V gene (reference sequence). V lost 7 bases and J lost 2; bases outside the gene matches: 11. CDR3 length: 16 residues. DNA for the CDR3: TGTGCCAGTAACCCCTGGACAGGGGATGGAAACTATGGCTACACCTTC. This encodes CASNPWTGDGNYGYTF.

The rearrangement links TRBV13 to TRBJ2-5, with TRBD2 as a possible D gene (5 bases). CDR3 length: 15 amino acids. In germline, CDR1 is PRHDT, CDR2 FYEKMQ (reference sequence). V was pared by 5 bases and J by 5 bases, with 18 bases between. As DNA, the CDR3 is TGTGCCAGCAGCCCCCGGGGTAGCGCGGTGGAGACCCAGTACTTC. This translates into CASSPRGSAVETQYF.

In regard to this clone: Other DNA sequences of this sample code for an identical CDR3. The rearrangement uses TRBV4-2 and TRBJ2-3, with 7 bases lining up with TRBD2. The trim removed 0 bases at V and 0 bases at J, leaving 6 bases unmatched. Germline CDR1 LGHNA, CDR2 YNFKEQ. The CDR3 runs to 17 residues. Here the CDR3 reads CASSQDLGGESTDTQYF. In DNA, the CDR3 is TGTGCCAGCAGCCAAGATCTGGGGGGGGAAAGCACAGATACGCAGTATTTT.

The rearrangement joins TRBV7-9 to TRBJ1-2; 7 nucleotides match TRBD1. The CDR3 totals 13 residues. Germline V CDR1 and CDR2: SEHNR, FQNEAQ (reference sequence). V shed 4 bases and J 6 bases; nucleotides not matched to a gene: 5. The CDR3 nucleotides read TGTGCCAGCAGCTCTAGACAGGGAGATGGCTACACCTTC. Amino acid sequence: CASSSRQGDGYTF.

This clone was seen a handful of times. V gene TRBV6-1 combines with J gene TRBJ2-7; tentatively, D is TRBD2 (5 bases). Trimming took 1 base from V and 3 from J, leaving 13 bases between them. Per the germline V gene, CDR1 is MNHNS and CDR2 is SASEGT. The CDR3 extends over 15 amino acids. The DNA for the CDR3 is TGTGCCAGCAGTGAAGGGGAGAGTGGCGGCTACGAGCAGTACTTC. Protein product: CASSEGESGGYEQYF.

The chain is built from TRBV2 and TRBJ2-6; 7 bases agree with TRBD2. This CDR3 region has 15 residues. The V gene end was trimmed by 8 bases and the J gene end by 5 bases; junction bases not matched to a gene: 9. CDR1 is SNHLY and CDR2 is FYNNEI in the germline V gene. As DNA, the CDR3 is TGTGCCAGCTCGTCAGGGAGGGGCTGGGCCAACGTCCTGACTTTC. Protein product: CASSSGRGWANVLTF. Looking up the rest from reference TRBV2 and TRBJ2-6 gives the full variable domain: EPEVTQTPSHQVTQMGQEVILRCVPISNHLYFYWYRQILGQKVEFLVSFYNNEISEKSEIFDDQFSVERPDGSNFTLKIRSTKLEDSAMYFCASSSGRGWANVLTFGAGSRLTVL.

The CDR3, as DNA: TGTGCCAGCAGGGTTGGGGACTACGAGCAGTACGTC. It codes for CASRVGDYEQYV. The chain employs TRBV25-1 and TRBJ2-7; D not resolved. Trimming shortened V by 6 bases and J by 3 bases, and 9 bases separated the two germline ends. The CDR3 is 12 amino acids. CDR1 and CDR2 (germline): MGHDK, SYGVNS.

The chain joins TRBV10-3 to TRBJ2-5; a possible D gene is TRBD2 (6 bases). Trimming removed 2 bases from V and 2 bases from J, with 18 bases in between. Germline V CDR1 and CDR2: ENHRY, SYGVKD. The CDR3 contains 17 residues. CDR3 residues: CAISEPGIGGIQETQYF. The DNA of the CDR3 is TGTGCCATCAGTGAGCCGGGCATTGGAGGGATACAAGAGACCCAGTACTTC.